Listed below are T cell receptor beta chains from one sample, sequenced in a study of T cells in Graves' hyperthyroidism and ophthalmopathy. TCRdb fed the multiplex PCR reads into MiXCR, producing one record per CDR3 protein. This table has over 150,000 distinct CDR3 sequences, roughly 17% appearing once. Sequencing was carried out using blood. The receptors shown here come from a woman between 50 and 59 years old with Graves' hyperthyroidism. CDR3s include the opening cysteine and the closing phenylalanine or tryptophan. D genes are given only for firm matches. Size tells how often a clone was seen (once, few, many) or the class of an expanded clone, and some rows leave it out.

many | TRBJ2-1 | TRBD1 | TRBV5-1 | TGCGCCAGCAGCACCGGACAGGGCTACAATGAGCAGTTCTTC | CASSTGQGYNEQFF
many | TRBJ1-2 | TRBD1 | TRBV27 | TGTGCCAGCAGCACCGGGACAGTTAATGGCTACACCTTC | CASSTGTVNGYTF
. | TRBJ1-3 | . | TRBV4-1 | TGCGCCAGCAGCCCCGGATTGGCAGGAGGGCATGGAAACACCATATATTTT | CASSPGLAGGHGNTIYF
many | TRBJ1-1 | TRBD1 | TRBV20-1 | TGCAGTGCTAGACAGGGGGAAACTGAAGCTTTCTTT | CSARQGETEAFF
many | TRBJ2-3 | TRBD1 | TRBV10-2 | TGCGCCAGCAGGGACAGGGGGTATGGCGATACGCAGTATTTT | CASRDRGYGDTQYF
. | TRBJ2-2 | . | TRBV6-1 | TGTGCCAGCAGTGAAACGGGGCAGGGGGGCACCGGGGAGCTGTTTTTT | CASSETGQGGTGELFF
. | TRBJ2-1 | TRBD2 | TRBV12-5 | TGTGCTAGTAGGACTAGCGACTCCTACAATGAGCAGTTCTTC | CASRTSDSYNEQFF
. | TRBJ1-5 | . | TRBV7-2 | TGTGCCAGCAGCCGCGTACCCGACGGCTCCAAGCCCCAGCATTTT | CASSRVPDGSKPQHF
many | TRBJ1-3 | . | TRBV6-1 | TGTGCCAGCAGGGACTCTGGAAACACCATATATTTT | CASRDSGNTIYF
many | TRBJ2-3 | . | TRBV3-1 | TGTGCCAGCAGCCGGATGGGGGAGCTTGTTACAGATACGCAGTATTTT | CASSRMGELVTDTQYF
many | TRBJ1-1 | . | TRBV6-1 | TGTGCCAGCAGTTATCACACCAACAGGGAACGGGACACTGAAGCTTTCTTT | CASSYHTNRERDTEAFF
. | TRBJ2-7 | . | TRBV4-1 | TGCGCCAGCAGCCCCCCGGGGTCCCTGACCTACGAGCAGTACTTC | CASSPPGSLTYEQYF
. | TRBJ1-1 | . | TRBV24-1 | TGTGCCACCAGTGATTCAGCGGAGAACACTGAAGCTTTCTTT | CATSDSAENTEAFF
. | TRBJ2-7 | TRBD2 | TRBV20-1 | TGCAGTGCTACCGCCTGGACTAGCGGGCATAATTCCTACGAGCAGTACTTC | CSATAWTSGHNSYEQYF
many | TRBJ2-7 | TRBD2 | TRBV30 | TGTGCCTGGAGTCTAGGGACTAGTAAGTTGTACGAGCAGTACTTC | CAWSLGTSKLYEQYF
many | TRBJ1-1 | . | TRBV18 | TGTGCCAGCACCAACTTACATAGGGGGGGCTCGAACACTGAAGCTTTCTTT | CASTNLHRGGSNTEAFF
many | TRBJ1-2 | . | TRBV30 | TGTGCCTGTTCCGCGGGGTTTTTGTATGGCTACACCTTC | CACSAGFLYGYTF
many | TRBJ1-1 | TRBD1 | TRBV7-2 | TGTGCCAGCAGCTTGAGGGGACAGGGCGGGTTCGATGAAGCTTTCTTT | CASSLRGQGGFDEAFF
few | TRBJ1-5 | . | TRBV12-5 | TGTGCTAGTGGTTCCCTCCCCTCAGGAGGAAGCAATCAGCCCCAGCATTTT | CASGSLPSGGSNQPQHF
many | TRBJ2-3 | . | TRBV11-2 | TGTGCCAGCAGCTTAGGGCAGGGGATCACAGATACGCAGTATTTT | CASSLGQGITDTQYF
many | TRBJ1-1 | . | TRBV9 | TGTGCCAGCAGCGTAGCAGGGCTGGACACTGAAGCTTTCTTT | CASSVAGLDTEAFF
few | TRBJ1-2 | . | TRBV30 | TGTGCCTGGAGTGTAGGGTTGCGCCGAAACCGAAACTATGGCTACACCTTC | CAWSVGLRRNRNYGYTF
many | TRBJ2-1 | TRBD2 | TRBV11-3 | TGTGCCAGCAGCTTACTAGCGGGAGTCGGCGATGAGCAGTTCTTC | CASSLLAGVGDEQFF
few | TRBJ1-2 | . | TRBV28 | TGTGCCAGCAGGGGGACGCCGAGATATGGCTACACCTTC | CASRGTPRYGYTF
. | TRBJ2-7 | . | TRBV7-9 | TGTGCCAGCAGCACCTCTGGGGTTACCGCCTACGAGCAGTACTTC | CASSTSGVTAYEQYF
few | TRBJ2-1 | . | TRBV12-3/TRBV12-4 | TGTGCCAGCAGTTTAGGAGGGCTAGCGTGGAACAATGAGCAGTTCTTC | CASSLGGLAWNNEQFF
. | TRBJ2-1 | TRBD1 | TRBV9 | TGTGTCAGCAGCGTCTCCCGACAGGGGGAAACCGAGCAGTTCTTC | CVSSVSRQGETEQFF
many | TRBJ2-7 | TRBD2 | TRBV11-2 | TGTGCCAGCAGACCGGGACTAGCGGGACTCGATGACGAGCAGTACTTC | CASRPGLAGLDDEQYF
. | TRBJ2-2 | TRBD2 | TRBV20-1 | TGCAGTGCCCTGGGACGGGGGGCCGGGGAGCTGTTTTTT | CSALGRGAGELFF
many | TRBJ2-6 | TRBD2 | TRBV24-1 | TGTGCCACCAGTGAGCCAAGCGGGACTGGGGCCAACGTCCTGACTTTC | CATSEPSGTGANVLTF
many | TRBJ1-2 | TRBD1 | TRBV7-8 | TGTGCCAGCAGCCCAAGGGACAGTACCTACACCTTC | CASSPRDSTYTF
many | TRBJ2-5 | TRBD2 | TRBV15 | TGTGCCACCAGCTCCCTTGGGGGACTAGCGGGAGAGGTGGAGACCCAGTACTTC | CATSSLGGLAGEVETQYF
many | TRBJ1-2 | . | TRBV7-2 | TGTGCCAGCAGCTTACCGGGGGGGGTTAACTATGGCTACACCTTC | CASSLPGGVNYGYTF
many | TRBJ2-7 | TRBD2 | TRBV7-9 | TGTGCCAGCAGCCCTAGCGGGAGATCGACCTACGAGCAGTACTTC | CASSPSGRSTYEQYF
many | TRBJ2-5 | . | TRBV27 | TGTGCCAGCAGTACCCCGGGGCGAGAGGGAGAGACCCAGTACTTC | CASSTPGREGETQYF
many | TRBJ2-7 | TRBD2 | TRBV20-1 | TGCAGTGCCAAGAGCGGGGGGGGGTACGAGCAGTACTTC | CSAKSGGGYEQYF
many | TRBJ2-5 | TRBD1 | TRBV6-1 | TGTGCCAGCACGGGGGACAGGGGAGAGACCCAGTACTTC | CASTGDRGETQYF
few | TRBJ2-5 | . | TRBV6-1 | TGTGCCAGCAGTGACTCCGTCCGTGGGACCCAGTACTTC | CASSDSVRGTQYF
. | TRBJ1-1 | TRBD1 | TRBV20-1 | TGCAGTGCTAGTAAGCGACAGGGGGCAAGGGCTTTCTTT | CSASKRQGARAFF
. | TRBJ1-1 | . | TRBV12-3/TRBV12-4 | TGTGCCAGCAGTTGGGGGGGGGCGAGCACTGAAGCTTTCTTT | CASSWGGASTEAFF
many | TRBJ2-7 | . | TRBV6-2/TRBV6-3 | TGTGCCAGCAGTTACGGTCGCCCCTACGAGCAGTACTTC | CASSYGRPYEQYF
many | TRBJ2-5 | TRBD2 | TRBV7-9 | TGTGCCAGCAGCTCAGCGGGAGGGCTTGAGACCCAGTACTTC | CASSSAGGLETQYF